Below are 10 T cell receptor beta chains sequenced from a single sample in a study of cytomegalovirus exposure and HLA in healthy donors. The PCR had 60 Vbeta and 13 Jbeta primers. The table came from immunoSEQ multiplex PCR; TCRdb's copy has only in-frame clones and leaves some out. The data show approximately 100,000 clones, 60% to 80% seen once. The sequenced sample was PBMCs. These receptors all come from a woman younger than 30 in good health and CMV-seropositive.

The genes are TRBV7-9 and TRBJ1-1; 10 bases match TRBD1. Germline V gene sequence: CDR1 SEHNR, CDR2 FQNEAQ (reference sequence). With 6 bases clipped from V and 4 bases from J, the junction kept 8 bases outside the gene matches. The CDR3 consists of 15 residues. The CDR3 region is CASRPGRTGGTEAFF. CDR3 coding DNA: TGTGCCAGCAGACCCGGGCGGACAGGGGGCACTGAAGCTTTCTTT.

This chain uses TRBV30 with TRBJ1-2, with D possibly matching TRBD1 (6 bases). The germline V gene has CDR1 GTSNPN and CDR2 SVGIG (reference sequence). Deletions cut 3 bases from V and 2 bases from J, with 7 bases between. This CDR3 spans 12 amino acids. Written as DNA, the CDR3 is TGTGCCTGGAGCACAGGGAACTATGGCTACACCTTC. It encodes CAWSTGNYGYTF. The full variable domain, with the rest looked up from reference TRBV30 and TRBJ1-2, is SQTIHQWPATLVQPVGSPLSLECTVEGTSNPNLYWYRQAAGRGLQLLFYSVGIGQISSEVPQNLSASRPQDRQFILSSKKLLLSDSGFYLCAWSTGNYGYTFGSGTRLTVV.

The chain carries TRBV7-2 and TRBJ1-5, with D possibly TRBD1 on 5 matching bases. V lost 5 bases to trimming and J lost 5 bases, with 16 bases between them. Germline CDR1 SGHTA, CDR2 FQGNSA. The CDR3 runs to 15 residues. The DNA of the CDR3 is TGTGCCAGCAGCCACTCCGGGGGTGGGGATCAGCCCCAGCATTTT. As protein: CASSHSGGGDQPQHF. Filled out from reference TRBV7-2 and TRBJ1-5, the complete variable domain reads GAGVSQSPSNKVTEKGKDVELRCDPISGHTALYWYRQSLGQGLEFLIYFQGNSAPDKSGLPSDRFSAERTGGSVSTLTIQRTQQEDSAVYLCASSHSGGGDQPQHFGDGTRLSIL.

This chain connects TRBV4-2 to TRBJ1-5; D might be TRBD1 (5 bases). Trimming took off 1 base at V and 5 bases at J, with 9 bases between the two ends. Germline V gene sequence: CDR1 LGHNA, CDR2 YNFKEQ. The CDR3 spans 14 residues. CDR3 coding DNA: TGTGCCAGCAGCCAAGTCTTAGGGGATCAGCCCCAGCATTTT. Its protein product is CASSQVLGDQPQHF.

Only one count was recorded for this clone. The V and J genes are TRBV27 and TRBJ2-7; 9 positions agree with TRBD2. Per the germline V gene, CDR1 is MNHEY and CDR2 is SMNVEV (reference sequence). With 5 bases clipped from V and 1 base from J, the junction kept 6 bases outside the gene matches. The CDR3 totals 15 residues. The CDR3 DNA reads TGTGCCAGCAGTACCCTCCTAGCGGGGTCCTACGAGCAGTACTTC. It specifies CASSTLLAGSYEQYF.

The gene calls are TRBV6-5 and TRBJ2-1, with 9 bases fitting TRBD2. Trimming took 5 bases from V and 10 from J; bases not matched to a gene: 12. Per the germline V gene, CDR1 is MNHEY and CDR2 is SVGAGI. This CDR3 has 15 amino acids. CDR3 in amino acids: CASSGLAGMAGEQFF. In DNA form, the CDR3 reads TGTGCCAGCAGTGGCCTAGCGGGAATGGCGGGCGAGCAGTTCTTC.

The gene calls are TRBV19 and TRBJ2-2; TRBD2 matches 14 bases. Trimming removed 5 bases from V and 8 bases from J; junction bases left unmatched: 4. The V gene's germline CDR1 is LNHDA and CDR2 SQIVND (reference sequence). The CDR3 runs to 15 residues. DNA of the CDR3: TGTGCCAGTAGTCCGGGACTAGCGGGAGCAGGGGAGCTGTTTTTT. Its translation is CASSPGLAGAGELFF.

The chain carries TRBV4-1 and TRBJ1-2; D uncertain. V lost 3 bases and J 0 bases, leaving 8 bases between the germline ends. Per the germline V gene, CDR1 is MGHRA and CDR2 is YSYEKL. The CDR3 contains 14 residues. The CDR3 here is CASSQRSANYGYTF. DNA of the CDR3: TGCGCCAGCAGCCAGAGATCGGCTAACTATGGCTACACCTTC.

The chain combines TRBV6-5 with TRBJ2-7, with 7 bases that match TRBD2. Germline CDR1 reads MNHEY; CDR2 reads SVGAGI. The CDR3 runs to 12 residues. The V and J ends lost 5 bases and 3 bases, in that order; junction bases with no gene match: 1. The CDR3 region has the DNA TGTGCCAGCAGTGCTAGCGGCTACGAGCAGTACTTC. Translated: CASSASGYEQYF.

This clone was picked up a small number of times. This chain connects TRBV6-5 to TRBJ2-1; TRBD2 matches 7 bases. Germline CDR1 MNHEY, CDR2 SVGAGI. The CDR3 has 15 residues. Trimming cost V 6 bases and J 2 bases; bases outside gene matches: 7. The CDR3 sequence is CASSYASGTYNEQFF. The CDR3, as DNA: TGTGCCAGCAGCTACGCTAGCGGTACCTACAATGAGCAGTTCTTC.